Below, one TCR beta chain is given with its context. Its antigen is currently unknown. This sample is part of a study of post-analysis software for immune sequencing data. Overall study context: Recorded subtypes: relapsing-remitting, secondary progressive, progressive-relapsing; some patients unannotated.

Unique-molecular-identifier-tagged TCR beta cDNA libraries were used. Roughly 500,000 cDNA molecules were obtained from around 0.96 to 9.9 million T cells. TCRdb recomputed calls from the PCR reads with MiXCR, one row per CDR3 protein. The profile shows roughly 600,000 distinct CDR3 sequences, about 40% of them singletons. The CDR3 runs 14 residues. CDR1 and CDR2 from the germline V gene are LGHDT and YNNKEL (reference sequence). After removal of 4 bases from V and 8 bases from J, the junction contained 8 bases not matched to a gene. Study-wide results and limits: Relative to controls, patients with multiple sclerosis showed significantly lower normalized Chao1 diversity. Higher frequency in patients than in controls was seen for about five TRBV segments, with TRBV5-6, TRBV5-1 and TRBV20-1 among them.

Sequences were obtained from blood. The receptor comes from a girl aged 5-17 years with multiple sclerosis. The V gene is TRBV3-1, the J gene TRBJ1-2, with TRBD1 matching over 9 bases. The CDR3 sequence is CASSPSGQGSGYTF. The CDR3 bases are TGTGCCAGCAGCCCTTCGGGACAGGGCTCCGGCTACACCTTC.